The rows below give T cell receptor beta chains drawn from one sample of a study of tumor-infiltrating lymphocytes in primary liver carcinoma. TCRdb analysed the multiplex PCR reads with MiXCR anew, one entry per CDR3 protein. Of 65,000 to 80,000 distinct CDR3 sequences listed, about 70% are singletons. Sequencing input: liver tumor tissue from sampling region 4. These receptors were taken from a man aged 40-49 years with primary liver carcinoma and hepatitis B virus infection. Both conserved end residues are part of each CDR3. Each record gives: clone size, V gene, CDR3 length, D gene, J gene, CDR3 DNA, CDR3 protein. A D gene is named only where the DNA matches it firmly. Clone sizes are given selectively: once, few, many, or a class where the clone is expanded.

>.|TRBV10-3|14|.|TRBJ2-5
TGTGCCATCAGTGAGTCTAGGAGCCAAGAGACCCAATACTTC
CAISESRSQETQYF
>many|TRBV29-1|15|TRBD2|TRBJ2-1
TGCAGCGTTGAAGGGCGGGAGGAATCTTACAATGAGCAGTTCTTC
CSVEGREESYNEQFF
>.|TRBV18|13|.|TRBJ2-2
TGTGGCAGCTCAATGACGAACACCGGGGAGCTGTTTTTT
CGSSMTNTGELFF
>.|TRBV5-5|15|TRBD2|TRBJ2-7
TGTGCCAGGAGCCGGGGACTAGGACCATCCTACGAGCAGTACTTC
CARSRGLGPSYEQYF
>.|TRBV6-5|18|.|TRBJ2-6
TGTGCCAGCAGTCTTTGGAGAGGTATGAAAGCTGGGGCCAACGTCCCGACTTTC
CASSLWRGMKAGANVPTF
>.|TRBV6-1|15|.|TRBJ1-4
TGTGCCAGCGCGACCCTCGACGGCCCTAATGAAAAACTGTCTTTC
CASATLDGPNEKLSF
>few|TRBV7-9|16|.|TRBJ2-5
TGTGCCAGCAGCTCCCGAGACGAGGGGGTAAAAGAGACCCAGTACTTC
CASSSRDEGVKETQYF
>.|TRBV6-5|16|.|TRBJ1-6
.
CASSWGRGAANSPFHF
>many|TRBV6-1|15|TRBD1|TRBJ1-1
TGTGCCAGCAGCAGTTCAAGTACAGGGGGCACTGAAGCTTTCTTT
CASSSSSTGGTEAFF
>once|TRBV4-1|13|.|TRBJ2-7
TGCGCCAGCAGCCTCGGTGAAGACTACGAGCAGTACTTC
CASSLGEDYEQYF
>.|TRBV5-4|15|.|TRBJ2-3
TGTGCCAGTAGCCTAGGGGGGACTGGCACAGATACGCAGTATTTT
CASSLGGTGTDTQYF
>.|TRBV10-2|15|TRBD1|TRBJ2-1
TGCACCAGCAGTGAGTCGACAGGGGGGGTAGAGATTCAGTTCTTC
CTSSESTGGVEIQFF
>.|TRBV6-1|17|.|TRBJ2-5
TGTGCCAGCAGCACTAGCACGGGGGTAAACCGCCAAGAGACCCTGTACTTC
CASSTSTGVNRQETLYF
>.|TRBV12-3/TRBV12-4|13|.|TRBJ2-1
TGTGCCAGTAGTCCGGCTAGCGCCAATGAGCAGTTCTTC
CASSPASANEQFF
>.|TRBV28|15|.|TRBJ2-4
TGTGTCAGCAGTTCGCCTGTGGGGAGAAATGACATTCAGTACTTT
CVSSSPVGRNDIQYF
>once|TRBV7-8|15|.|TRBJ1-5
TGTCCCAGCAGTTTAACTCGAGGTTGGAATCGGCCCCAGCGTTTT
CPSSLTRGWNRPQRF
>many|TRBV5-8|15|.|TRBJ2-7
TGTGCCAGCAGCAAAAGTGTGACGGGTTTCTACGAGCAGTACTTC
CASSKSVTGFYEQYF
>.|TRBV7-8|15|.|TRBJ2-7
TGTGCCAGCAGCTTAGAGGGATGGCTATCCTACGAGCAGTACTTC
CASSLEGWLSYEQYF
>.|TRBV6-5|14|TRBD2|TRBJ2-1
TGTGCCAGTACCCCGGGACTAGCGGACAATGATCAGTTCTTC
CASTPGLADNDQFF
>.|TRBV2|13|.|TRBJ2-2
TGTGCCAGCAGTTCGCGGGACACCGGGGAGCTGTTTTTT
CASSSRDTGELFF
>many|TRBV25-1|15|.|TRBJ1-6
TGTGCCAGCAGTGATGCGGGGGGGTCTAATTCACCCCTCCACTTT
CASSDAGGSNSPLHF
>.|TRBV29-1|13|TRBD2|TRBJ2-7
TGCTGCGTTGAGTTGGGACTAGGATACGAGCAGTACTTC
CCVELGLGYEQYF
>medium-sized|TRBV11-3|15|TRBD1|TRBJ2-1
TGTGCCAGCAGCTTAGAGGCAGGGGGCTACAATGAGCAGTTCTTC
CASSLEAGGYNEQFF
>.|TRBV4-1|16|.|TRBJ2-2
TGCGCCAGCAGCCACTGGAGAGGGGTGAGTACCGGGGAGCTGTTTTTT
CASSHWRGVSTGELFF
>.|TRBV6-2/TRBV6-3|16|TRBD1|TRBJ2-6
TGTGCCAACAAAGCCGGGACAGCCTCTGGGGCCAACGTCCTGACTTTC
CANKAGTASGANVLTF
>.|TRBV7-8|15|.|TRBJ1-6
TGTGCCAGTAGCATCCAGGGGAGGGAGAATTCACCCCTCTACTTT
CASSIQGRENSPLYF
>many|TRBV12-3/TRBV12-4|13|TRBD1|TRBJ2-7
TGTGCCAGCAGTTCGGGACAGGGTTACGAGCAGTACTTC
CASSSGQGYEQYF
>once|TRBV20-1|14|.|TRBJ2-1
TGCAGTGCCCTCAGTGGGAGGACAAACAATGAGCAGTTCTTC
CSALSGRTNNEQFF
>.|TRBV6-5|15|.|TRBJ1-6
TGTGCCAGCGGTTGGATTAGCTCCTATAATTCATCCCTCCACTTT
CASGWISSYNSSLHF
>.|TRBV14|13|.|TRBJ2-5
TGTGTAAGCAGCTCCAGGGTTTGGGAGACCCAGTACTTC
CVSSSRVWETQYF
>many|TRBV2|15|TRBD2|TRBJ2-7
TGTGCCAGCAGTTCAACTAGCGGGAGCTCCTACGAGCAGTACTTC
CASSSTSGSSYEQYF
>once|TRBV11-2|15|TRBD1|TRBJ1-4
TGTGCCAGTAACATCGACAGGGGTGATAATGAAAAACTGTTTTTT
CASNIDRGDNEKLFF
>.|TRBV11-2|16|TRBD2|TRBJ2-1
TGTGCTGGCAGCTACTCTTCGACTAGCGGGAGGGGAGGCGGGTCCTTC
CAGSYSSTSGRGGGSF
>.|TRBV11-3|12|TRBD2|TRBJ2-2
TGTGCCAGCAGCCCTTACGGCGGGGGGTTGTTTTTT
CASSPYGGGLFF
>.|TRBV5-4|15|TRBD1|TRBJ2-7
TGTGCCAGCAGCTGGGGACAGGAGGTACCCTACGAGCAGTACTTC
CASSWGQEVPYEQYF
>.|TRBV6-6|15|.|TRBJ2-1
TGTGCCAGCAGTTCTGCGACGAGCGGATACAATGAGCAGTTCTTC
CASSSATSGYNEQFF
>many|TRBV10-3|12|.|TRBJ2-5
TGTGCCATCAGCCCGGGCCCCGAGGCCCAGTACTTC
CAISPGPEAQYF